This paragraph covers one T cell receptor (beta chain) sequence. This clonotype has a count of ten or more. Its antigen has not been determined. No qualities accompany the bases; no much larger clone lies one base away. CDR1 and CDR2 are read off the germline V gene as SGHTA and FQGNSA. The germline V and J ends show losses of 7 bases and 2 bases respectively, and no gene match explains 10 bases of the junction. The CDR3, cysteine through phenylalanine, is 15 amino acids long. Solely the CDR3 DNA is kept, with 45 bases framed from the first base. The treatment or condition label, read with the paper, signifies: live attenuated yellow fever vaccine strain. At each blood-draw timepoint, two biological replicates of bulk PBMCs were collected. PBMCs were isolated from peripheral blood using a standard Ficoll-Paque protocol. RNA was extracted with TriZol from bulk PBMCs, CD4 and CD8 fractions, and dextramer-positive and dextramer-negative fractions.

This sample was sequenced with an Illumina NovaSeq 6000. TCR cDNA was made using 5'RACE template switching, a step that added a universal primer site and unique molecular identifiers. cDNA synthesis was primed from both the TCR alpha and TCR beta constant segments. Libraries were amplified in two PCR steps, with sample barcodes and sequencing adapters added in the second step. Sequencing of the libraries was done on either Illumina HiSeq 2500 (2x100 bp) or NovaSeq (2x150 bp). On the study's bioinformatics: MIGEC handled demultiplexing of reads and collapsing into UMI consensus sequences, while MiXCR performed V(D)J alignment. Clonotypes responding to the vaccine were identified with edgeR on replicate PBMC samples, with the criteria of FDR below 0.01 and a log2 fold change above 5 up to day 15. CD4 or CD8 identity was assigned to each bulk clonotype according to whether the clonotype was present at higher abundance in the sequenced CD4 repertoire or the sequenced CD8 repertoire. TCRdb trimmed public reads at Q25 via fastp, called clones via MiXCR and kept in-frame beta chains. Rows are unified per CDR3 protein, each entry keeping the most common DNA and genes. The V and J calls were determined by TCRdb, not by the authors. For this sample there are some 350,000 distinct CDR3 sequences; 3.5% to 4.5% appear just once. The ten largest make up 20% to 25% of the sample.

The source of the sample is a study of T cells after yellow fever vaccination (dated by TCRdb to between 2017 and 2020). Concerning the study at large: The SMART-Seq v4 Ultra Low Input RNA kit was used to prepare libraries from fractions with low cell numbers. Blood was collected at multiple timepoints before and after primary and secondary immunization, and bulk PBMC replicates and cell subsets were isolated. Bulk TCR alpha and beta repertoires were sequenced longitudinally to track T-cell clones before and after primary and booster YFV17D yellow fever vaccination. Two healthy male donors, one aged 18 to 30 and one aged 30 to 40 years, were included in the cohort. Paper-wide results and their limitations: FACS-sorted repertoires could contain abundant contaminating clonotypes from the bulk population, so computational filtering was required. After the booster, most clones that had expanded after primary vaccination were detected again (approximately 95% of CD4 and around 88% of CD8), suggesting broad maintenance of memory. A small fraction of clonotypes appeared in both the CD4 and CD8 compartments, likely as a result of convergent recombination. Only two donors were included in the study, so the extent to which the findings can be generalized is limited. Compared with the primary T-cell response, the secondary T-cell response was faster but weaker, reaching its peak on day 5 rather than on day 15.

Source: PBMCs, taken 5 days after the yellow fever booster vaccination. This TCR was recovered from a man in his late teens or twenties who received the YFV17D yellow fever vaccine. The chain is encoded by TRBV7-2 joined to TRBJ2-5, with 7 bases in between that match TRBD1. CDR3 protein: CASTTGTASQETQYF. The DNA is TGTGCCAGCACGACAGGGACCGCTTCACAAGAGACCCAGTACTTC.